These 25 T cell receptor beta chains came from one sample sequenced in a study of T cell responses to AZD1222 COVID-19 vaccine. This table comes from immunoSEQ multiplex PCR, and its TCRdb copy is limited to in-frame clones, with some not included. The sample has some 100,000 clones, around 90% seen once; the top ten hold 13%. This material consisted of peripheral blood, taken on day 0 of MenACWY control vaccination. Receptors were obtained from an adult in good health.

The CDR3 protein is CASSAPRGEGNTEAFF. The CDR3 DNA is TGTGCCAGCAGTGCACCACGGGGCGAGGGAAACACTGAAGCTTTCTTT. The chain recombines TRBV9 with TRBJ1-1, with a weak D call TRBD1 (5 bases). CDR1 is SGDLS, CDR2 YYNGEE, per germline. V was cut by 5 bases and J by 2 bases, with 19 bases left in between. The CDR3 is made up of 16 amino acids.

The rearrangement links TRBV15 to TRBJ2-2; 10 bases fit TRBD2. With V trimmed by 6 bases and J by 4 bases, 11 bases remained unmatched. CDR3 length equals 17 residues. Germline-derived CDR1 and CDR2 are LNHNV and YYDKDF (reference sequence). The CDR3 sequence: CATSRMSGRAITGELFF. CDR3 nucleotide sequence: TGTGCCACCAGTAGAATGAGCGGGAGGGCCATCACCGGGGAGCTGTTTTTT.

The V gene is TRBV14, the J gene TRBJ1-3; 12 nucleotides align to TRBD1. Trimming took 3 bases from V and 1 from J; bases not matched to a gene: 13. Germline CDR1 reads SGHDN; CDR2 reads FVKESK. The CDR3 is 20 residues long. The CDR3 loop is CASSHLRDRGPTTSGNTIYF. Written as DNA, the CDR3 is TGTGCCAGCAGCCATCTCCGGGACAGGGGGCCCACCACTTCTGGAAACACCATATATTTT.

CDR3 sequence: CASSFEGNTEAFF. The CDR3 DNA is TGTGCCAGCAGTTTTGAGGGGAACACTGAAGCTTTCTTT. V gene TRBV12-3 or TRBV12-4 combines with J gene TRBJ1-1; D call uncertain. The CDR3 is made up of 13 amino acids. Trimming cost V 3 bases and J 1 base, with 6 bases left between them.

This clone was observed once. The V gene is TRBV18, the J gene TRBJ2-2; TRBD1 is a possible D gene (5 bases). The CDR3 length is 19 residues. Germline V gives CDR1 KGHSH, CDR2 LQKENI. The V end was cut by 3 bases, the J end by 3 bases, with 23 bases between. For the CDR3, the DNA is TGTGCCAGCTCACCTCGGTTGTTGGGGCGAACTTCTTACACCGGGGAGCTGTTTTTT. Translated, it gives CASSPRLLGRTSYTGELFF.

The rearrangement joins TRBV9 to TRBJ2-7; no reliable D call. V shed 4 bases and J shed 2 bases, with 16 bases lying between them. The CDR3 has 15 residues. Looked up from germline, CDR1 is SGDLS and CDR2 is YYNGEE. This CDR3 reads CASSPQQMAAYEQYF. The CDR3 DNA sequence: TGTGCCAGCAGCCCTCAGCAGATGGCGGCCTACGAGCAGTACTTC.

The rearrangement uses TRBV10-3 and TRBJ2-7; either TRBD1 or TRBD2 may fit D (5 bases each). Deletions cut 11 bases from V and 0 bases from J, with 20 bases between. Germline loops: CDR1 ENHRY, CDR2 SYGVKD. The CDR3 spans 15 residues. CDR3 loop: CACSSPGRDSYEQYF. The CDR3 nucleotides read TGTGCCTGCTCGTCCCCGGGACGGGACTCCTACGAGCAGTACTTC.

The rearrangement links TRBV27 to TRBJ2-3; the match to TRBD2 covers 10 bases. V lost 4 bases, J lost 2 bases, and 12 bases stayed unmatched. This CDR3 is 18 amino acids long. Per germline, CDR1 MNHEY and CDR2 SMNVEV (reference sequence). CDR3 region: CASSSPPGLAGVTDTQYF. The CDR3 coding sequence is TGTGCCAGCAGTTCCCCCCCTGGGCTAGCGGGGGTCACAGATACGCAGTATTTT.

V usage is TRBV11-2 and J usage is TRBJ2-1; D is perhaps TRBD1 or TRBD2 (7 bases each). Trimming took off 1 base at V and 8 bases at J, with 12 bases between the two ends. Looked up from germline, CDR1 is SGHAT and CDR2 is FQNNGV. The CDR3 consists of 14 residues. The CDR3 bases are TGTGCCAGCAGCTTAGTCCAGGGGGGGTATGAGCAGTTCTTC. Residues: CASSLVQGGYEQFF.

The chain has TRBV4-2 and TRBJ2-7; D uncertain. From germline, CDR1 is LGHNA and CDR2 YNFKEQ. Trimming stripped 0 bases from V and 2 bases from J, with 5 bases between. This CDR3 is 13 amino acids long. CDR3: CASSQDRTYEQYF. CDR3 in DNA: TGTGCCAGCAGCCAAGATCGGACCTACGAGCAGTACTTC.

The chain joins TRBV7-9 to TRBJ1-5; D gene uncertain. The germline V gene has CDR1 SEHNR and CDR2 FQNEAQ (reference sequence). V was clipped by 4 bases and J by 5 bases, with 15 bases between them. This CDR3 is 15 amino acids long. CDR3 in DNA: TGTGCCAGCAGCTCTTGGGGAGGGAGCGATCAGCCCCAGCATTTT. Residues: CASSSWGGSDQPQHF.

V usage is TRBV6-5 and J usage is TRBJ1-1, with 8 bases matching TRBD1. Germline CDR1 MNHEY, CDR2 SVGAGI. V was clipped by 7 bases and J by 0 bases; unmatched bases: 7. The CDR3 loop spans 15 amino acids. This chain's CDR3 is CASTTQGALNTEAFF. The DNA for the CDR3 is TGTGCCAGCACTACCCAGGGGGCACTGAACACTGAAGCTTTCTTT.

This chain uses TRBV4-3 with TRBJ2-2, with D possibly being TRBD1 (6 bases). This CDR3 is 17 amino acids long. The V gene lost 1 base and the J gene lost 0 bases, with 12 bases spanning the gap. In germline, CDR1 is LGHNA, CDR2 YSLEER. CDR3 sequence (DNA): TGCGCCAGCAGCCAAGGTGGCAGGGGCGCGAACACCGGGGAGCTGTTTTTT. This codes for CASSQGGRGANTGELFF.

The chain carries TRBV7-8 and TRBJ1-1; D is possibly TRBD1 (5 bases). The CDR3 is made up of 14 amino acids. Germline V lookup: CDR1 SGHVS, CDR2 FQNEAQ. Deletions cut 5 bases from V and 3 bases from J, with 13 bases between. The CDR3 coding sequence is TGTGCCAGCAGCCAACGGGGGGGGTACACTGAAGCTTTCTTT. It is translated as CASSQRGGYTEAFF. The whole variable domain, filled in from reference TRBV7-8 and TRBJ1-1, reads GAGVSQSPRYKVAKRGQDVALRCDPISGHVSLFWYQQALGQGPEFLTYFQNEAQLDKSGLPSDRFFAERPEGSVSTLKIQRTQQEDSAVYLCASSQRGGYTEAFFGQGTRLTVV.

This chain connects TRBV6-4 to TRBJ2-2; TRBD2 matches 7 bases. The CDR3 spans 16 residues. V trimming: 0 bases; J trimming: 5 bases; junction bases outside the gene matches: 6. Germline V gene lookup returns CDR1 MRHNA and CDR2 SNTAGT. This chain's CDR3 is CASSDSIAGDTGELFF. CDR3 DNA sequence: TGTGCCAGCAGTGACTCGATCGCGGGGGATACCGGGGAGCTGTTTTTT.

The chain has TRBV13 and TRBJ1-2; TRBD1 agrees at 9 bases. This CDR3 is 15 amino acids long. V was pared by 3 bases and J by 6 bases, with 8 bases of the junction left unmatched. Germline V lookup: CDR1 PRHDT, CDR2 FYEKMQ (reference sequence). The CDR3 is CASSLGSGQGDGYTF. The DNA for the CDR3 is TGTGCCAGCAGCTTGGGTTCGGGACAGGGAGATGGCTACACCTTC.

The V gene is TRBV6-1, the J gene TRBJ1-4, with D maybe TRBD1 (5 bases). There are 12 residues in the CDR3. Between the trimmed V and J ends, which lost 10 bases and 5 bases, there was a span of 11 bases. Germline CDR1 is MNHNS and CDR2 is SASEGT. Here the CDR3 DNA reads TGTGCCACCAGGGAAATAAATGAAAAACTGTTTTTT. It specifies CATREINEKLFF.

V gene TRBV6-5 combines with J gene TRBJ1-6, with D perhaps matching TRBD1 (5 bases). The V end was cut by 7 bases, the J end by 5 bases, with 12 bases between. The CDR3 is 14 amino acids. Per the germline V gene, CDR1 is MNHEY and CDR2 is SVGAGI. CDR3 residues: CASTVGTDNSPLHF. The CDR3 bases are TGTGCCAGCACCGTAGGGACCGATAATTCACCCCTCCACTTT.

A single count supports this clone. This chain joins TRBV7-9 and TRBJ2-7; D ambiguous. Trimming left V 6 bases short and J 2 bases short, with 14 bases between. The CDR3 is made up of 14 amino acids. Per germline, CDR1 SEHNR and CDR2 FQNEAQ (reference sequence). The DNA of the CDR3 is TGTGCCAGCAGTCCCCCCCTCCTTACCTACGAGCAGTACTTC. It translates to CASSPPLLTYEQYF.

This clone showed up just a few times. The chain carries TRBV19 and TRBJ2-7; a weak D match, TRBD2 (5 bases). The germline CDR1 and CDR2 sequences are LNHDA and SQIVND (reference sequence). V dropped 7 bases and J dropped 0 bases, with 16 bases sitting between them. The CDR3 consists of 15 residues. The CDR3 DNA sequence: TGTGCCAGTACCCTCTCGGCGGGTCCCTCCTACGAGCAGTACTTC. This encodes CASTLSAGPSYEQYF.

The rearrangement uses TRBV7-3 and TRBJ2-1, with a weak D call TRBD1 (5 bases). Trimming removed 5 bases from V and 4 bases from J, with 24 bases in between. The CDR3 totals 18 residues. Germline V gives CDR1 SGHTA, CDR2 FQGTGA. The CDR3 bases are TGTGCCAGCAGCCTCCTTTTAGAGGAAGGTGGGGCTTACAATGAGCAGTTCTTC. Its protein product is CASSLLLEEGGAYNEQFF. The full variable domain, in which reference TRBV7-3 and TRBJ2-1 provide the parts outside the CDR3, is GAGVSQTPSNKVTEKGKYVELRCDPISGHTALYWYRQSLGQGPEFLIYFQGTGAADDSGLPNDRFFAVRPEGSVSTLKIQRTERGDSAVYLCASSLLLEEGGAYNEQFFGPGTRLTVL.

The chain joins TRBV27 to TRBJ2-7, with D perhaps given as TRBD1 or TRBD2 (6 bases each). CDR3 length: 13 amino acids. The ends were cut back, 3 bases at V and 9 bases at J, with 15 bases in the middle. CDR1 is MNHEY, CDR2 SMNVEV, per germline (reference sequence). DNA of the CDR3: TGTGCCAGCAGTTTGGGGGGCCCAAGGGTGCAGTACTTC. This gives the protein CASSLGGPRVQYF.

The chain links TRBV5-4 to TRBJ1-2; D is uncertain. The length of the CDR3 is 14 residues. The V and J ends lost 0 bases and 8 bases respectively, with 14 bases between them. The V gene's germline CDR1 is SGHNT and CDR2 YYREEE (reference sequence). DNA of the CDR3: TGTGCCAGCAGCTTGGCTGGATCCTCGGCCGGCTACACCTTC. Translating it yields CASSLAGSSAGYTF.

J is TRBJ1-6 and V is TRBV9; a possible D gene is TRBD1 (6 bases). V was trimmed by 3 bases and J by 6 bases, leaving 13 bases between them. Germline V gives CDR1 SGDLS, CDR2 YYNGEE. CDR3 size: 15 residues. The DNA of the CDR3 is TGTGCCAGCAGCGGCCCCCCCAGGGGTAATTCACCCCTCCACTTT. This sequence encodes CASSGPPRGNSPLHF.

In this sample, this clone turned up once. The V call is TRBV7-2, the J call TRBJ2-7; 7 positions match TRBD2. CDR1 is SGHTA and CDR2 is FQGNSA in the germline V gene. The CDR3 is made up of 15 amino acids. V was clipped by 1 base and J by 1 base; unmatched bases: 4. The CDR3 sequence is CASSLERGGSYEQYF. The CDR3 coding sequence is TGTGCCAGCAGCTTAGAGCGGGGTGGATCCTACGAGCAGTACTTC.